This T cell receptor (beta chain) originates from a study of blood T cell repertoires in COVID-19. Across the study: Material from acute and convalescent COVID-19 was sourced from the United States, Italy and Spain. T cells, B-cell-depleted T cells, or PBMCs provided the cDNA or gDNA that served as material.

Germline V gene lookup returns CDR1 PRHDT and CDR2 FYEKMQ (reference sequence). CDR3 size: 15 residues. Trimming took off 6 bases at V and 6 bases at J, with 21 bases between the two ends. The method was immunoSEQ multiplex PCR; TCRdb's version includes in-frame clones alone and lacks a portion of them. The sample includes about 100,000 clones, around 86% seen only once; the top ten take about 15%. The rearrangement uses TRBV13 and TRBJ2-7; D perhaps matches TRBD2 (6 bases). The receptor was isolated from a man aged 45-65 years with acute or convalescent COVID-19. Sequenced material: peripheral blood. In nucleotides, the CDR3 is TGTGCCAGCAGTCTTATGTTTCGGGAGTCCCGCGAGCAGTACTTC. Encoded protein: CASSLMFRESREQYF.